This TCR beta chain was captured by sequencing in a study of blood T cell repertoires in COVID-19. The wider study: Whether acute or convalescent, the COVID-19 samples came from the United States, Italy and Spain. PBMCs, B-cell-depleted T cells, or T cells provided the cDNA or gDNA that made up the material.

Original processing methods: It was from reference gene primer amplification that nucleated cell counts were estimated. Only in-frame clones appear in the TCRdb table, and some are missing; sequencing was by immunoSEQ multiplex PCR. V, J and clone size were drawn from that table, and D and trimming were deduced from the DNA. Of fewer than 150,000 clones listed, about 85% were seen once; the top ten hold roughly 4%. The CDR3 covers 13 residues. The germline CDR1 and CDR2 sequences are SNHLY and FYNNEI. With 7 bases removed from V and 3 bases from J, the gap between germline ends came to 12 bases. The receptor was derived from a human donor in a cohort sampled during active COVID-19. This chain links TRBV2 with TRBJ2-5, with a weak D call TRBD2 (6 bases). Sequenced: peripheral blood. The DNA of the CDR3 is TGTGCCAGCAATTTCGGAGGGGAAGAGACCCAGTACTTC. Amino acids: CASNFGGEETQYF.